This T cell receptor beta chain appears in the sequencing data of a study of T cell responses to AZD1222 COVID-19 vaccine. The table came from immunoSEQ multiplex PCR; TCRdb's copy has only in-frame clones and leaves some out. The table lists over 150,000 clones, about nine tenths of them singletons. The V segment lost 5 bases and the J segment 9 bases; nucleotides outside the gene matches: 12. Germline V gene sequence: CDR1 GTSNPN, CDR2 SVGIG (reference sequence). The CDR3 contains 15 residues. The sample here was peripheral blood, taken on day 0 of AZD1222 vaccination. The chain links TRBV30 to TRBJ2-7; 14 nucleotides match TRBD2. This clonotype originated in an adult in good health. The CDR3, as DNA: TGTGCCTGGGACCCGGGACTAGCGGGAGAGTCAGGGCAGTACTTC. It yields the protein CAWDPGLAGESGQYF.